This T cell receptor beta chain came from a study of T cell responses to AZD1222 COVID-19 vaccine. Study outcomes and limitations: Just a handful of AZD1222 recipients were seropositive at baseline. A mostly white British donor set with more females was recruited, and clonal diversity was possibly underestimated.

Generated by immunoSEQ multiplex PCR, the TCRdb table keeps only in-frame clones and is missing some. The sample yields under 60,000 clones, about 86% seen once. The CDR3 sequence is 14 residues long. The germline CDR1 and CDR2 sequences are SGHRS and YFSETQ. Trimming took 4 bases from V and 4 from J; bases not matched to a gene: 6. On this clone itself: What it binds is unknown.

The sequenced sample was peripheral blood, obtained on day 0 of AZD1222 vaccination. V gene TRBV5-1 combines with J gene TRBJ1-2; 8 nucleotides match TRBD1. The source of this sequence is an adult in good health. CDR3 sequence reads: CASSPSGTGYGYTF. CDR3 nucleotides: TGCGCCAGCAGCCCTTCCGGGACAGGCTATGGCTACACCTTC. The variable domain in full, completed from reference TRBV5-1 and TRBJ1-2, reads KAGVTQTPRYLIKTRGQQVTLSCSPISGHRSVSWYQQTPGQGLQFLFEYFSETQRNKGNFPGRFSGRQFSNSRSEMNVSTLELGDSALYLCASSPSGTGYGYTFGSGTRLTVV.